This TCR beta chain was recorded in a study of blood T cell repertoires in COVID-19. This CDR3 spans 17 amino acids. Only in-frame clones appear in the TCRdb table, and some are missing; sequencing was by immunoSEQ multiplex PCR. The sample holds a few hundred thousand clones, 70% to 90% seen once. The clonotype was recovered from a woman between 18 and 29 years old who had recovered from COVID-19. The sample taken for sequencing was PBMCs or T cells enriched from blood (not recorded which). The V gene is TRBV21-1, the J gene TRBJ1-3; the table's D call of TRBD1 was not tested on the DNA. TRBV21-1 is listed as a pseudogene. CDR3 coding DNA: TGTGCCAGCAGCAAAAGGAAGGGCAGGGGGTTGTTTAACACCATATATTTT. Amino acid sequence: CASSKRKGRGLFNTIYF.